These 18 T cell receptor beta chains were all obtained from the same sample, sequenced in a study of regulatory T cells in long-lasting Graves disease. To make TCR beta libraries, researchers used iRepertoire HTBI primers and Arm-PCR of CDR3 regions. A single record per CDR3 protein comes from TCRdb applying MiXCR to the multiplex PCR reads. The table records some 440,000 distinct CDR3 sequences, less than 25% of them present only once. Noted time point: persistent/refractory GD, antithyroid drugs over 5 years with positive TRAb. PBMC RNA served as the TCR library source. Specimen: peripheral blood mononuclear cells (PBMCs), collected when the disease was refractory, from a patient treated with antithyroid drugs. These receptors came from a female donor with Graves disease.

This clonotype has a handful of counts. J is TRBJ2-7 and V is TRBV6-1; maybe TRBD2 (6 bases). The CDR3 length is 15 residues. The V gene's germline CDR1 is MNHNS and CDR2 SASEGT. The V end was cut by 5 bases, the J end by 6 bases, with 20 bases between. DNA of the CDR3: TGTGCCAGCAGTCCGCGGCGTACGGACGGGGGCGAGCAGTACTTC. It translates to CASSPRRTDGGEQYF.

The chain couples TRBV7-9 to TRBJ2-5, with D possibly TRBD2 on 6 matching bases. V shed 3 bases and J shed 0 bases, with 11 bases lying between them. This CDR3 has 15 residues. Looked up from germline, CDR1 is SEHNR and CDR2 is FQNEAQ (reference sequence). The CDR3 loop reads CASSFPGSNQETQYF. The CDR3 DNA sequence: TGTGCCAGCAGCTTCCCCGGGAGCAACCAAGAGACCCAGTACTTC.

This clonotype has a handful of counts. A much larger clone is a single base away; this may be a read error. The genes are TRBV7-2 and TRBJ2-2, with D maybe TRBD2 (6 bases). The germline V gene encodes CDR1 SGHTA and CDR2 FQGNSA. The CDR3 runs 15 residues. The CDR3: CASSPHRRNTGGLFF. In DNA form, the CDR3 reads TGTGCCAGCAGCCCTCACCGCAGGAACACCGGGGGGCTGTTTTTT. Complete variable domain (other parts from reference TRBV7-2 and TRBJ2-2): GAGVSQSPSNKVTEKGKDVELRCDPISGHTALYWYRQSLGQGLEFLIYFQGNSAPDKSGLPSDRFSAERTGGSVSTLTIQRTQQEDSAVYLCASSPHRRNTGGLFFGEGSRLTVL.

This clonotype showed up many times. The CDR3 spells CASSRIAGRGNEKLFF. DNA for the CDR3: TGTGCCAGCAGTCGCATCGCGGGCCGTGGAAATGAAAAACTGTTTTTT. V is TRBV28 and J is TRBJ1-4; unclear D gene. CDR1 and CDR2 from the germline V gene are MDHEN and SYDVKM. Trimming stripped 5 bases from V and 5 bases from J, with 18 bases between. The CDR3 sequence is 16 residues long.

In this sample, this clonotype turned up many times. V gene TRBV10-3 combines with J gene TRBJ2-2; D is perhaps TRBD2 (6 bases). Germline loops: CDR1 ENHRY, CDR2 SYGVKD. CDR3 length: 15 residues. V was shortened by 9 bases and J by 4 bases, with 18 bases between the two germline ends. Here the CDR3 reads CAMRGDGRGTGELFF. The CDR3 DNA follows: TGTGCCATGCGGGGCGACGGGAGAGGCACCGGGGAGCTGTTTTTT.

The V and J genes are TRBV4-1 and TRBJ1-2, with D perhaps TRBD1 (6 bases). V was cut by 4 bases and J by 6 bases, with 21 bases left in between. The CDR3 runs 16 residues. Germline V gene lookup returns CDR1 MGHRA and CDR2 YSYEKL. The CDR3 nucleotides read TGCGCCAGCAGCCTCCTCGCCGCGGGGGCGCTTCATGGCTACACCTTC. Amino acid sequence: CASSLLAAGALHGYTF.

The chain recombines TRBV7-9 with TRBJ2-7; D is undetermined. V was pared by 8 bases and J by 1 base, with 15 bases between. The CDR3 spans 14 residues. Germline CDR1 is SEHNR and CDR2 is FQNEAQ (reference sequence). The CDR3 nucleotides are TGTGCCAGCGCCACGGGTTCGGCGTCCTACGAGCAGTACTTC. This sequence encodes CASATGSASYEQYF.

The count of this clonotype is one. The rearrangement links TRBV15 to TRBJ2-7; D is undetermined. This CDR3 region has 16 residues. Between the trimmed V and J ends, which lost 0 bases and 2 bases, there was a span of 14 bases. From germline, CDR1 is LNHNV and CDR2 YYDKDF (reference sequence). CDR3 sequence (DNA): TGTGCCACCAGCAGAGATTTCTTGGGTGCCGCCTACGAGCAGTACTTC. Translation gives CATSRDFLGAAYEQYF.

The DNA for the CDR3 is TGTGCCATCAGTGGGGGAGATCTTAGCGGGAGTGGGGAGACCCAGTACTTC. Its protein is CAISGGDLSGSGETQYF. The chain has TRBV10-3 and TRBJ2-5; TRBD2 aligns across 9 bases. V dropped 4 bases and J dropped 5; count of bases not matched to a gene: 14. Germline CDR1 and CDR2: ENHRY and SYGVKD. The CDR3 covers 17 residues.

This clonotype was observed many times. The V and J genes are TRBV6-5 and TRBJ2-5; the D gene is possibly TRBD1 (6 bases). The V gene lost 4 bases and the J gene lost 5 bases, with 20 bases spanning the gap. The CDR3 totals 16 residues. The germline V gene has CDR1 MNHEY and CDR2 SVGAGI. CDR3 in DNA: TGTGCCAGCAGTTCCCCGAGGGGGTTCAGTTGGGAGACCCAGTACTTC. This codes for CASSSPRGFSWETQYF.

This chain's CDR3 is CASSDQREGNTGELFF. The CDR3 coding sequence is TGCGCCAGCAGCGACCAGCGGGAGGGGAACACCGGGGAGCTGTTTTTT. The chain carries TRBV5-1 and TRBJ2-2, with 10 bases aligning to TRBD2. Trimming took 4 bases from V and 1 from J; bases not matched to a gene: 4. This CDR3 region has 16 residues. The germline gives CDR1 SGHRS, CDR2 YFSETQ.

This clonotype has ten or more counts. The chain joins TRBV28 to TRBJ2-5; 10 bases are a match to TRBD2. This CDR3 has 14 amino acids. V lost 6 bases, J lost 2 bases, and 3 bases stayed unmatched. Germline V gene sequence: CDR1 MDHEN, CDR2 SYDVKM. CDR3 sequence reads: CASSTTSGQETQYF. The CDR3 region has the DNA TGTGCCAGCAGCACGACTAGCGGGCAAGAGACCCAGTACTTC.

This clonotype came up once. The genes are TRBV11-2 and TRBJ2-1; 8 nucleotides line up with TRBD1. V lost 4 bases to trimming and J lost 10 bases; unmatched junction nucleotides: 12. Germline CDR1 is SGHAT and CDR2 is FQNNGV. CDR3 length: 15 amino acids. In nucleotides, the CDR3 is TGTGCCAGCAGCTCGGACAGGGTCATATCAGAAGAGCAGTTCTTC. It specifies CASSSDRVISEEQFF.

This clonotype has only a few counts. V and J are TRBV6-5 and TRBJ2-7, with D unclear. V was shortened by 2 bases and J by 3 bases, with 11 bases between the two germline ends. Germline CDR1 reads MNHEY; CDR2 reads SVGAGI. This CDR3 spans 14 amino acids. In DNA form, the CDR3 reads TGTGCCAGCAGTTACAGGCGGTGGGGCTACGAGCAGTACTTC. Protein product: CASSYRRWGYEQYF.

This clonotype came up many times. The rearrangement uses TRBV28 and TRBJ2-7; 7 bases agree with TRBD2. This CDR3 has 16 residues. The V segment lost 3 bases and the J segment 3 bases; nucleotides outside the gene matches: 11. Germline V gives CDR1 MDHEN, CDR2 SYDVKM. CDR3 sequence (DNA): TGTGCCAGCAGTTTCTATGGCGGGAGTGTTCTCTACGAGCAGTACTTC. Encoded protein: CASSFYGGSVLYEQYF.

Ten or more counts support this clonotype. The V call is TRBV11-2, the J call TRBJ2-7; 10 positions agree with TRBD1. This CDR3 has 15 amino acids. The germline V gene encodes CDR1 SGHAT and CDR2 FQNNGV. Trimming took 5 bases from V and 0 from J; bases not matched to a gene: 4. CDR3 sequence: CASSPDRGLSYEQYF. The CDR3 DNA is TGTGCCAGCAGCCCAGACAGGGGGCTCTCCTACGAGCAGTACTTC.

The sample holds many counts of this clonotype. The chain couples TRBV29-1 to TRBJ2-7, with TRBD2 identical over 11 bases. CDR3 length equals 16 residues. Germline V gene lookup returns CDR1 SQVTM and CDR2 ANQGSEA. After removal of 2 bases from V and 0 bases from J, the junction contained 6 bases not matched to a gene. CDR3 coding DNA: TGCAGCGTTGAAACAACTAGCGGGAGAGACTCCTACGAGCAGTACTTC. Translated: CSVETTSGRDSYEQYF.

This clonotype was counted many times. This sequence joins TRBV12-3 or TRBV12-4 and TRBJ1-6; 7 nucleotides agree with TRBD1. The V gene end was trimmed by 3 bases and the J gene end by 7 bases; junction bases not matched to a gene: 12. The CDR3 runs to 17 residues. The CDR3 here is CASSFVPGQLPNSPLHF. The CDR3 DNA reads as TGTGCCAGCAGTTTTGTCCCGGGACAGTTACCAAATTCACCCCTCCACTTT.